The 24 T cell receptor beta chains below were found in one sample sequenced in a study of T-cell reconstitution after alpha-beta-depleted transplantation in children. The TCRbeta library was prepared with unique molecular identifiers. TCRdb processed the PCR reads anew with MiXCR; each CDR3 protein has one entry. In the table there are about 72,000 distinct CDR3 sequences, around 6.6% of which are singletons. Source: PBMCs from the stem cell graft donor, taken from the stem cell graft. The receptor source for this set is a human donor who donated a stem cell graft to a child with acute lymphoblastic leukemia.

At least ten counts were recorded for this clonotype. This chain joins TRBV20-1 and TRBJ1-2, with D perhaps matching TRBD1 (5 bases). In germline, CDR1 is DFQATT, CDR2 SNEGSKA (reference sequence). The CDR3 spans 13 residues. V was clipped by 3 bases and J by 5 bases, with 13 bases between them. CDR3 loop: CSASTRGGYGYTF. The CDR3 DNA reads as TGCAGTGCTAGCACTCGGGGGGGGTATGGCTACACCTTC.

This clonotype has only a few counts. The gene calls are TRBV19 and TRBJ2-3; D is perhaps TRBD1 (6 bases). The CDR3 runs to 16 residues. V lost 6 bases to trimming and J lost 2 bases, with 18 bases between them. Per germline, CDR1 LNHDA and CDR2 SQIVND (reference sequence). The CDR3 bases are TGTGCCAGTAGCCCCAACTCCGACAGGCCCACAGATACGCAGTATTTT. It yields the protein CASSPNSDRPTDTQYF.

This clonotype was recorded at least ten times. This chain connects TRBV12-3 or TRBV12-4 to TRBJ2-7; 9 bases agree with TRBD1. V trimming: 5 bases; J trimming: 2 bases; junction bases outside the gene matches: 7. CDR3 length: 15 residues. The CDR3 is CASSKGQGSPYEQYF. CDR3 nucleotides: TGTGCCAGCAGTAAAGGACAGGGGTCTCCCTACGAGCAGTACTTC.

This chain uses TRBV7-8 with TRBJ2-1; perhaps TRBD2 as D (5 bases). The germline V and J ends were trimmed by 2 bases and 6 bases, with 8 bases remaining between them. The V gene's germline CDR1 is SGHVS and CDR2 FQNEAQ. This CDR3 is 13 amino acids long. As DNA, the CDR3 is TGTGCCAGCAGCTTAAAGCGGACCAATGAGCAGTTCTTC. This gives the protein CASSLKRTNEQFF.

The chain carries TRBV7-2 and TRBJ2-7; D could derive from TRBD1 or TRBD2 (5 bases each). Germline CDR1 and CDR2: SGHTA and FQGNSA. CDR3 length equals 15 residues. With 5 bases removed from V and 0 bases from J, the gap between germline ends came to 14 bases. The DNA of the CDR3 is TGTGCCAGCAGCCCCACCGGGACCCACTCCTACGAGCAGTACTTC. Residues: CASSPTGTHSYEQYF.

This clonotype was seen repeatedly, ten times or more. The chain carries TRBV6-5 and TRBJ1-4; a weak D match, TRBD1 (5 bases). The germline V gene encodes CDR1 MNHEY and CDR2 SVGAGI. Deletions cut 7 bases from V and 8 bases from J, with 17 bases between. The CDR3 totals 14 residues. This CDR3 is CASKWPGDLEKLFF. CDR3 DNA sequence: TGTGCCAGCAAATGGCCGGGGGATTTGGAAAAACTGTTTTTT.

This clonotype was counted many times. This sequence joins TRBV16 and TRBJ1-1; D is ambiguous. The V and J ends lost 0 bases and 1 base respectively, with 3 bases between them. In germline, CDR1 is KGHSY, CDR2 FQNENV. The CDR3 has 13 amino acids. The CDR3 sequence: CASSQSGNTEAFF. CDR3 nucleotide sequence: TGTGCCAGCAGCCAATCTGGGAACACTGAAGCTTTCTTT.

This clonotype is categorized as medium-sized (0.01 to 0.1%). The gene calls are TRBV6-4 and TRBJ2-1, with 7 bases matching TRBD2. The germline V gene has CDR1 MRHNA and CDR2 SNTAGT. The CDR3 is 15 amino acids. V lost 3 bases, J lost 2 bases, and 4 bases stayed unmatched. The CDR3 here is CASSETGTTYNEQFF. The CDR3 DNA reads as TGTGCCAGCAGTGAAACCGGGACTACCTACAATGAGCAGTTCTTC.

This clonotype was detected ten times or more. Here the CDR3 reads CASGAGSGNTIYF. Written as DNA, the CDR3 is TGTGCCTCGGGCGCGGGATCTGGAAACACCATATATTTT. The chain links TRBV9 to TRBJ1-3; D is unresolved. The V gene's germline CDR1 is SGDLS and CDR2 YYNGEE. The V end lost 10 bases, the J end lost 1 base, and 12 bases lay between the germline ends. The CDR3 spans 13 residues. The variable domain in full, completed from reference TRBV9 and TRBJ1-3, reads DSGVTQTPKHLITATGQRVTLRCSPRSGDLSVYWYQQSLDQGLQFLIQYYNGEERAKGNILERFSAQQFPDLHSELNLSSLELGDSALYFCASGAGSGNTIYFGEGSWLTVV.

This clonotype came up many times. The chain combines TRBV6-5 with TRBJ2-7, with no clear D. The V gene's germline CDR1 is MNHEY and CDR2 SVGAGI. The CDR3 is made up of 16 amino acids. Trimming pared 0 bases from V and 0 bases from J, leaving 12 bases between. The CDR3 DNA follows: TGTGCCAGCAGTTACTCGCCCCTACCGAGCTCCTACGAGCAGTACTTC. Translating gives CASSYSPLPSSYEQYF.

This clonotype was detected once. The CDR3: CASSRGGSHNEQFF. The CDR3 nucleotides are TGCGCCAGCTCGCGAGGAGGATCCCACAATGAGCAGTTCTTC. The chain combines TRBV23-1 with TRBJ2-1, with D possibly TRBD2 on 5 matching bases. TRBV23-1 carries the ORF label, with uncertain function. Trimming took 8 bases from V and 5 from J, leaving 16 bases between them. There are 14 residues in the CDR3.

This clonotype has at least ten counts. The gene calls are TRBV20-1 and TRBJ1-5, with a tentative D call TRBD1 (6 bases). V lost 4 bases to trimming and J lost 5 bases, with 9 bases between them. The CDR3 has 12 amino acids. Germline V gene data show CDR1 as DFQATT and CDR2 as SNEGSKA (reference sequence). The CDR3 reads CSAMAGDQPQHF. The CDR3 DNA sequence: TGCAGTGCTATGGCAGGGGATCAGCCCCAGCATTTT.

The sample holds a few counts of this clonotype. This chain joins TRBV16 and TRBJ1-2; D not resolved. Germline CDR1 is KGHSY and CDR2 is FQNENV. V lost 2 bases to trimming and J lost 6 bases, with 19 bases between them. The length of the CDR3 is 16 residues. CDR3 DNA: TGTGCCAGCAGCCAAGGACCGGGGAGACTTTTTCATGGCTACACCTTC. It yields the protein CASSQGPGRLFHGYTF.

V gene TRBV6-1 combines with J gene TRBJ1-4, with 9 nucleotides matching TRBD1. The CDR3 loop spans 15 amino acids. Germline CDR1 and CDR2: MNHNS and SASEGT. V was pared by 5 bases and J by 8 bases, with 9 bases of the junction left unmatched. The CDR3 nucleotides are TGTGCCAGCAGTCAGCCGGGACAGGGAGGCGAAAAACTGTTTTTT. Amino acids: CASSQPGQGGEKLFF.

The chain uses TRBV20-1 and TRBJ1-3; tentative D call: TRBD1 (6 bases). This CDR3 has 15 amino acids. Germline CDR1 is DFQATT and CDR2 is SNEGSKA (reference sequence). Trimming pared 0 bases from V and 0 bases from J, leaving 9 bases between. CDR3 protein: CSARETGASGNTIYF. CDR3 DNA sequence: TGCAGTGCTAGAGAGACAGGCGCCTCTGGAAACACCATATATTTT.

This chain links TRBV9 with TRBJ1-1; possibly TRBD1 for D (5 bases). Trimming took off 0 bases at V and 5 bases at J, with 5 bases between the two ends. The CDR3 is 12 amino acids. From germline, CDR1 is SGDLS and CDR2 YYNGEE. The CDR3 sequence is CASSVGGTEAFF. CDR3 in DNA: TGTGCCAGCAGCGTAGGGGGGACTGAAGCTTTCTTT.

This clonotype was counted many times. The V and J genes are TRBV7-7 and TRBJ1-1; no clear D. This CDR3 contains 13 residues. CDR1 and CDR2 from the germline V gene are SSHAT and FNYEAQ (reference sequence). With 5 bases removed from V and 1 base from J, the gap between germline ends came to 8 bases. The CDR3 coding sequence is TGTGCCAGCAGCGCTAGTGAGAACACTGAAGCTTTCTTT. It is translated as CASSASENTEAFF.

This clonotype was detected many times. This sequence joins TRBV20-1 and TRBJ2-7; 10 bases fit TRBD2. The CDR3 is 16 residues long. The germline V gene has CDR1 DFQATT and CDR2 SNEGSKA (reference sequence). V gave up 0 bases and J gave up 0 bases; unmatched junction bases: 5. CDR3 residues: CSARELAGDTSYEQYF. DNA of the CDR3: TGCAGTGCTAGAGAGCTAGCGGGGGACACCTCCTACGAGCAGTACTTC.

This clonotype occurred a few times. In DNA form, the CDR3 reads TGTGCCAGCAGCCCAGGACAGGGGAGGGGGATGAACACTGAAGCTTTCTTT. As protein: CASSPGQGRGMNTEAFF. The chain recombines TRBV7-9 with TRBJ1-1; 9 bases match TRBD1. Germline V CDR1 and CDR2: SEHNR, FQNEAQ (reference sequence). The J segment lost 0 bases and the V segment lost 5 bases, leaving 10 bases of the junction unmatched. This CDR3 contains 17 residues.

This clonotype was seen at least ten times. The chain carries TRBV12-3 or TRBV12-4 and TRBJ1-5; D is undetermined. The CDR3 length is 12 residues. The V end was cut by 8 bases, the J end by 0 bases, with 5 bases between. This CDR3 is CASRYSNQPQHF. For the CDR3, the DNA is TGTGCCAGCCGGTATAGCAATCAGCCCCAGCATTTT.

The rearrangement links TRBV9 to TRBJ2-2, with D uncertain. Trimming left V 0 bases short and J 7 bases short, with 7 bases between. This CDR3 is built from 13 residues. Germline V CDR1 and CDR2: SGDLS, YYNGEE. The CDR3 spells CASSVGVVGELFF. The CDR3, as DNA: TGTGCCAGCAGCGTAGGTGTGGTCGGGGAGCTGTTTTTT.

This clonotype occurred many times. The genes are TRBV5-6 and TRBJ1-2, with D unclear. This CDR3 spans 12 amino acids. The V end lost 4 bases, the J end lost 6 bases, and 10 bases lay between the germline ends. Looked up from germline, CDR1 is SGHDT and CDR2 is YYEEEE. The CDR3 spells CASSLWFDGYTF. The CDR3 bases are TGTGCCAGCAGCCTGTGGTTCGATGGCTACACCTTC.

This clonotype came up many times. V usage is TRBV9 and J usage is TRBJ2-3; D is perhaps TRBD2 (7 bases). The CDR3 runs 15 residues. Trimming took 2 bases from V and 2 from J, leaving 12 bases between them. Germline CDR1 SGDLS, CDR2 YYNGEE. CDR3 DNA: TGTGCCAGCAGCGTTCTCGGGGGGCTCACAGATACGCAGTATTTT. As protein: CASSVLGGLTDTQYF.

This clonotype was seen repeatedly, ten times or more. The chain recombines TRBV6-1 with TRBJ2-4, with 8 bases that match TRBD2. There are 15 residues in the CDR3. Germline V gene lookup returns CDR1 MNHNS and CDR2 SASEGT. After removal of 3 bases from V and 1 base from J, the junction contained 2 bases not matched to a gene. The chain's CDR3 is CASSDGGAAKNIQYF. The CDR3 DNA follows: TGTGCCAGCAGTGACGGGGGGGCGGCCAAAAACATTCAGTACTTC.